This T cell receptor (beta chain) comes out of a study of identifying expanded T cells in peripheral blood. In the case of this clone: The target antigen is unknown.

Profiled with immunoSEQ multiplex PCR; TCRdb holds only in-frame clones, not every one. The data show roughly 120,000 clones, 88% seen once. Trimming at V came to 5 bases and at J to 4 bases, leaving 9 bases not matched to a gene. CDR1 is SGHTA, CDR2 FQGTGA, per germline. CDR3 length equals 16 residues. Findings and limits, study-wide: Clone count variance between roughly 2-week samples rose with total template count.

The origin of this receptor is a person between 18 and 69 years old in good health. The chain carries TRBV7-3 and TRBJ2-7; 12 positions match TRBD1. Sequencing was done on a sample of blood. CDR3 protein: CASSPGGTGGWYEQYF. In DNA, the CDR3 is TGTGCCAGCAGCCCAGGAGGGACAGGGGGCTGGTACGAGCAGTACTTC. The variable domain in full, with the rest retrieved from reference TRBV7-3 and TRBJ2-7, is GAGVSQTPSNKVTEKGKYVELRCDPISGHTALYWYRQSLGQGPEFLIYFQGTGAADDSGLPNDRFFAVRPEGSVSTLKIQRTERGDSAVYLCASSPGGTGGWYEQYFGPGTRLTVT.